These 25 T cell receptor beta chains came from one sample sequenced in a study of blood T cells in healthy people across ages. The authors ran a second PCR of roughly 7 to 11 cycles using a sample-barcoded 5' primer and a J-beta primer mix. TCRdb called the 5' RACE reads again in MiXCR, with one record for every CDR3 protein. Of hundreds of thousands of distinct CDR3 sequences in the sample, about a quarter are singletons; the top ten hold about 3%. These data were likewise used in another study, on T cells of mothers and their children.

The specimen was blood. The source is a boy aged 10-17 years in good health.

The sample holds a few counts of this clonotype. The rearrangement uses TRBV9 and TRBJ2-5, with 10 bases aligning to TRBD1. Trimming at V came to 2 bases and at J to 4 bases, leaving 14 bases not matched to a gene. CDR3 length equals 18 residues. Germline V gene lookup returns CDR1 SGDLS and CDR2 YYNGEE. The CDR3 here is CASSVRGRTGGFGETQYF. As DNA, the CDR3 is TGTGCCAGCAGCGTCCGGGGTCGGACAGGGGGGTTCGGAGAGACCCAGTACTTC.

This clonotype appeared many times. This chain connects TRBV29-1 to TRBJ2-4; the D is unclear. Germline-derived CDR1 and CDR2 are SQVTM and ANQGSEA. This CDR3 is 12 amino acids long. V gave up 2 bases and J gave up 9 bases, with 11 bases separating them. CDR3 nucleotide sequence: TGCAGCGTTGAATGGATGGGTGGCATTCAGTACTTC. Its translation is CSVEWMGGIQYF.

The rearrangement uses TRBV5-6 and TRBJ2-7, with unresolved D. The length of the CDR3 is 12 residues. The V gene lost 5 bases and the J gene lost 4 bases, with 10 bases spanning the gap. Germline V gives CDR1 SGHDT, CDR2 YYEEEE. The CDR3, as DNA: TGTGCCAGCAGTTATGAGCATTACGAGCAGTACTTC. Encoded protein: CASSYEHYEQYF.

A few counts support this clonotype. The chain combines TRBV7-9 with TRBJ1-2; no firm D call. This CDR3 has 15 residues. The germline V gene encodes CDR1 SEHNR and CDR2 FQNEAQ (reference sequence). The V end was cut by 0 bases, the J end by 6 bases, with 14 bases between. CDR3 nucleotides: TGTGCCAGCAGCTTAGCCGACCAAGGGTTCCATGGCTACACCTTC. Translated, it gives CASSLADQGFHGYTF. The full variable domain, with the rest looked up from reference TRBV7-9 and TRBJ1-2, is DTGVSQNPRHKITKRGQNVTFRCDPISEHNRLYWYRQTLGQGPEFLTYFQNEAQLEKSRLLSDRFSAERPKGSFSTLEIQRTEQGDSAMYLCASSLADQGFHGYTFGSGTRLTVV.

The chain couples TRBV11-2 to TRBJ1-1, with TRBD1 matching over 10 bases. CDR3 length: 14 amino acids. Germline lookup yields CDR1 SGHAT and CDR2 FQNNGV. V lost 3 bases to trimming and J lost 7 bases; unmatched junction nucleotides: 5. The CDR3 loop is CASSLGQGRGEAFF. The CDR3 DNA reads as TGTGCCAGCAGCTTGGGACAGGGGAGAGGTGAAGCTTTCTTT. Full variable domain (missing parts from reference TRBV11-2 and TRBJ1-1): EAGVAQSPRYKIIEKRQSVAFWCNPISGHATLYWYQQILGQGPKLLIQFQNNGVVDDSQLPKDRFSAERLKGVDSTLKIQPAKLEDSAVYLCASSLGQGRGEAFFGQGTRLTVV.

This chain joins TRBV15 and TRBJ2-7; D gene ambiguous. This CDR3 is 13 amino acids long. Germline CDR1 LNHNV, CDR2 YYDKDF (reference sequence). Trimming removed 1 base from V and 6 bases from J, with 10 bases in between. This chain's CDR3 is CATSRVSYGEQYF. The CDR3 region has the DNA TGTGCCACCAGCAGAGTAAGTTACGGCGAGCAGTACTTC.

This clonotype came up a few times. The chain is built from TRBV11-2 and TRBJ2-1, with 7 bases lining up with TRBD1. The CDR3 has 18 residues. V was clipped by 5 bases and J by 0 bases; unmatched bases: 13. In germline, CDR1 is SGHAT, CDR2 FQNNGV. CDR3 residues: CASSSMTGSPSSYNEQFF. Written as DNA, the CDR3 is TGTGCCAGCAGCAGTATGACAGGGTCCCCAAGCTCCTACAATGAGCAGTTCTTC.

The CDR3 region has the DNA TGTGCCAGCAGTGGATTCGCGGGGGGGACCGACACAGATACGCAGTATTTT. Its protein is CASSGFAGGTDTDTQYF. This chain links TRBV2 with TRBJ2-3; TRBD2 matches 9 bases. This CDR3 has 17 residues. Germline assignment: CDR1 SNHLY and CDR2 FYNNEI. With 4 bases clipped from V and 2 bases from J, the junction kept 10 bases outside the gene matches.

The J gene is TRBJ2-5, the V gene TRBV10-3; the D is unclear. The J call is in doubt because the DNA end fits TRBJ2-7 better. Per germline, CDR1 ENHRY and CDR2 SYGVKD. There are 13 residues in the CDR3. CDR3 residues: CAIRLPSSYEQYF. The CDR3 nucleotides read TGTGCCATCCGTCTCCCGAGCTCCTACGAGCAGTACTTC.

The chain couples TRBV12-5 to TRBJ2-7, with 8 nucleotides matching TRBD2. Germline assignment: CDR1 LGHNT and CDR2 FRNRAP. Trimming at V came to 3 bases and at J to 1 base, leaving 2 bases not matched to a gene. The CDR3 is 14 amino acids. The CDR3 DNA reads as TGTGCTAGTGGTTTTCAGCGGGGGTCCTACGAGCAGTACTTC. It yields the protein CASGFQRGSYEQYF. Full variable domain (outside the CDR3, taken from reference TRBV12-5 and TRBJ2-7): DARVTQTPRHKVTEMGQEVTMRCQPILGHNTVFWYRQTMMQGLELLAYFRNRAPLDDSGMPKDRFSAEMPDATLATLKIQPSEPRDSAVYFCASGFQRGSYEQYFGPGTRLTVT.

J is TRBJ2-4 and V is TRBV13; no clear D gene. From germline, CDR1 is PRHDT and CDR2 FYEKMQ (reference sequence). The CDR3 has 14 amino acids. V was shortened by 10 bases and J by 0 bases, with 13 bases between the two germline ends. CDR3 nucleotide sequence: TGTGCCACCCGGCGGAAGGGAGCCAAAAACATTCAGTACTTC. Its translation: CATRRKGAKNIQYF.

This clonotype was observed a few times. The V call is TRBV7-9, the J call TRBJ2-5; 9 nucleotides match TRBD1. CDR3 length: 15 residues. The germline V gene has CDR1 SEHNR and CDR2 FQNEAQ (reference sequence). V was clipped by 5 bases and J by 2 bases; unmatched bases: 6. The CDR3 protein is CASSLGQGKQETQYF. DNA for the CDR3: TGTGCCAGCAGCCTAGGACAGGGGAAGCAAGAGACCCAGTACTTC.

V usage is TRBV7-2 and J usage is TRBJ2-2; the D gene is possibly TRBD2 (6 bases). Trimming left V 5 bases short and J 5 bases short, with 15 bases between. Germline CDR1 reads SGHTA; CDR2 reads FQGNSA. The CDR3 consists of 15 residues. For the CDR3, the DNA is TGTGCCAGCAGCCAGGGTCTAGCGTTAACCGGGGAGCTGTTTTTT. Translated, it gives CASSQGLALTGELFF.

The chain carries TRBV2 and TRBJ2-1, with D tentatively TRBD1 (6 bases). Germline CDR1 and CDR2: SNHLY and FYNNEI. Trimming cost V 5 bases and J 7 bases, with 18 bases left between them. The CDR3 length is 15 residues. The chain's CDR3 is CASSSGTMGDNEQFF. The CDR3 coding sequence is TGTGCCAGCAGTTCCGGGACAATGGGTGATAATGAGCAGTTCTTC.

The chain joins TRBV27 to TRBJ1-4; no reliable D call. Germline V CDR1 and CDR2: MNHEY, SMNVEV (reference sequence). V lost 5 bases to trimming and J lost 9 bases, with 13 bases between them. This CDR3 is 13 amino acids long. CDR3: CASSRRTAQKLFF. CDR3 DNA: TGTGCCAGCAGTCGGCGGACGGCACAAAAACTGTTTTTT.

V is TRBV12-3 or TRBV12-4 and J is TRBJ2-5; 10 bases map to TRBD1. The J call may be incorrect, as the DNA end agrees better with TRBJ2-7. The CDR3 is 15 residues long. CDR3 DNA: TGTGCCAGCAGTGGCCCCGGGACAGGGGTCTACGAGCAGTACTTC. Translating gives CASSGPGTGVYEQYF.

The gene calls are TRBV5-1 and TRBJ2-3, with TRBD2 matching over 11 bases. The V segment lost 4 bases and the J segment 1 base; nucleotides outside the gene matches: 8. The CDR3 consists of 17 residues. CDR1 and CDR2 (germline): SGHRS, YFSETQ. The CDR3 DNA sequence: TGCGCCAGCAGCCCTAAGCGGACTAGCGGGCGCACAGATACGCAGTATTTT. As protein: CASSPKRTSGRTDTQYF. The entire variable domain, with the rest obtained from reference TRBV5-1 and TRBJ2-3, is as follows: KAGVTQTPRYLIKTRGQQVTLSCSPISGHRSVSWYQQTPGQGLQFLFEYFSETQRNKGNFPGRFSGRQFSNSRSEMNVSTLELGDSALYLCASSPKRTSGRTDTQYFGPGTRLTVL.

The CDR3 DNA is TGTGCCAGCAGCTTGACGACAGGGGCGGATGGCTACACCTTC. Translating gives CASSLTTGADGYTF. The chain carries TRBV5-4 and TRBJ1-2; 8 nucleotides align to TRBD1. This CDR3 contains 14 residues. Germline-derived CDR1 and CDR2 are SGHNT and YYREEE (reference sequence). J gave up 6 bases and V 1 base, and 5 bases lay outside the gene matches. The variable domain in full, with the rest retrieved from reference TRBV5-4 and TRBJ1-2, is ETGVTQSPTHLIKTRGQQVTLRCSSQSGHNTVSWYQQALGQGPQFIFQYYREEENGRGNFPPRFSGLQFPNYSSELNVNALELDDSALYLCASSLTTGADGYTFGSGTRLTVV.

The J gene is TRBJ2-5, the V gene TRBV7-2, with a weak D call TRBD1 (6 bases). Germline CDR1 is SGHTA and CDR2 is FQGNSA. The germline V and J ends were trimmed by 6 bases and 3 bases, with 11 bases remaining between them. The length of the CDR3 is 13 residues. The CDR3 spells CASRKGVKETQYF. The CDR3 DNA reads TGTGCCAGCAGGAAGGGGGTGAAAGAGACCCAGTACTTC.

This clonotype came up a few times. The CDR3 sequence: CSARRQNTEAFF. In DNA, the CDR3 is TGCAGTGCTAGGCGGCAGAACACTGAAGCTTTCTTT. The chain combines TRBV20-1 with TRBJ1-1; D gene ambiguous. The CDR3 runs 12 residues. V lost 3 bases, J lost 1 base, and 6 bases lay in between. Germline CDR1 and CDR2: DFQATT and SNEGSKA (reference sequence).

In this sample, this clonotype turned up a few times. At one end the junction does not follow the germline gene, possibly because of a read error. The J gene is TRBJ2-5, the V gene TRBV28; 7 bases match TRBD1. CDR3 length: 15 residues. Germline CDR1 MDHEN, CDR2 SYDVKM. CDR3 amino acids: CASNSLTGRQEAQYF. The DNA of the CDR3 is TGTGCCAGCAACTCCTTGACAGGGCGGCAAGAGGCCCAGTACTTC.

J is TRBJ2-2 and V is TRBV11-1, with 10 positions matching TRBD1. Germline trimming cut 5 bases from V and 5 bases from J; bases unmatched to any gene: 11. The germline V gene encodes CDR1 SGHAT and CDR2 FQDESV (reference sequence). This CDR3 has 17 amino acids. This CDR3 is CASSPGPGQGGTGELFF. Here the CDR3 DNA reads TGTGCCAGCAGCCCAGGACCCGGACAGGGGGGTACCGGGGAGCTGTTTTTT.

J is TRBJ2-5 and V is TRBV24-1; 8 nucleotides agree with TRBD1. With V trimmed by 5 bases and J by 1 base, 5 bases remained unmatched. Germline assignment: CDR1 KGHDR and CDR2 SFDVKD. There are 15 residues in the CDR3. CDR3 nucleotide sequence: TGTGCCACCAGTGGTTCGGACAGGGCCCAAGAGACCCAGTACTTC. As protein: CATSGSDRAQETQYF.

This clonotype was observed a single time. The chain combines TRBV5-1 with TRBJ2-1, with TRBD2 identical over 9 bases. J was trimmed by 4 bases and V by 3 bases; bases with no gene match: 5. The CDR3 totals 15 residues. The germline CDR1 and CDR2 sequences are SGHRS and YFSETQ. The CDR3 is CASSSVAGGYNEQFF. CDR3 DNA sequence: TGCGCCAGCAGCTCCGTGGCGGGGGGGTACAATGAGCAGTTCTTC. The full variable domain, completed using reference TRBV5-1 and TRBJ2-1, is KAGVTQTPRYLIKTRGQQVTLSCSPISGHRSVSWYQQTPGQGLQFLFEYFSETQRNKGNFPGRFSGRQFSNSRSEMNVSTLELGDSALYLCASSSVAGGYNEQFFGPGTRLTVL.

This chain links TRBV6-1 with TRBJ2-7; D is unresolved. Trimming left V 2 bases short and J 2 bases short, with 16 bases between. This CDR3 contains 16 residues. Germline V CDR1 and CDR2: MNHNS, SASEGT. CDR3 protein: CASSESGTWGTYEQYF. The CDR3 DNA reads TGTGCCAGCAGTGAATCCGGTACATGGGGAACCTACGAGCAGTACTTC.